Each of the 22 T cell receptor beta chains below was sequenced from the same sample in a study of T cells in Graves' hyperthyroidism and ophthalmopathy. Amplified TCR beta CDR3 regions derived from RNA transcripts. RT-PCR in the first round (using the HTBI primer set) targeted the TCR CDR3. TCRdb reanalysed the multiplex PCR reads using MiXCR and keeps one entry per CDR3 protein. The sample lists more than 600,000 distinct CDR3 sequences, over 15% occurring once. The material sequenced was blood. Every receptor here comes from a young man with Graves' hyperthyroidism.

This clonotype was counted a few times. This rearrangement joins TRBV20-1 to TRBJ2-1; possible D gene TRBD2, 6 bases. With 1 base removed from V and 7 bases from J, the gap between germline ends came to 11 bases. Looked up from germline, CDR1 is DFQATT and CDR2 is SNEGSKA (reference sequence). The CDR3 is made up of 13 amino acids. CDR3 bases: TGCAGTGCTAGAGTCGGGAGCGGGAATGAGCAGTTCTTC. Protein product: CSARVGSGNEQFF.

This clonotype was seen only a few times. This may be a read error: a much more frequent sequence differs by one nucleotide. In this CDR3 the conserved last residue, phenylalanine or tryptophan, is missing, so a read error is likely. CDR3 region: CASSTDSYTEAFL. The CDR3 DNA follows: TGTGCCAGCAGCACGGACAGTTACACTGAAGCTTTCCTT. The chain has TRBV27 and TRBJ1-1; the D gene is possibly TRBD1 (6 bases). This CDR3 has 13 residues. V lost 6 bases and J 3 bases, leaving 11 bases between the germline ends. CDR1 is MNHEY and CDR2 is SMNVEV in the germline V gene (reference sequence).

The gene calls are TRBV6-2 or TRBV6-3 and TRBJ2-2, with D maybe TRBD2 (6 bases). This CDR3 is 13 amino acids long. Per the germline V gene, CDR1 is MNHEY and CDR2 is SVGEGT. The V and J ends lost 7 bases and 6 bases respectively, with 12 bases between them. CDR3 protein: CASTREVAGELFF. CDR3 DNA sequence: TGTGCCAGCACGAGGGAGGTTGCCGGGGAGCTGTTTTTT.

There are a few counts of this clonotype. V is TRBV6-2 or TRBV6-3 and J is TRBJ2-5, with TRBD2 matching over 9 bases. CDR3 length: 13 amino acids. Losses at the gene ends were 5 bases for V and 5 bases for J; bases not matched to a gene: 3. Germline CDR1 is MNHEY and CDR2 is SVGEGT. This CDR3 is CASSNLAGETQYF. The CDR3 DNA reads TGTGCCAGCAGTAACCTAGCGGGGGAGACCCAGTACTTC.

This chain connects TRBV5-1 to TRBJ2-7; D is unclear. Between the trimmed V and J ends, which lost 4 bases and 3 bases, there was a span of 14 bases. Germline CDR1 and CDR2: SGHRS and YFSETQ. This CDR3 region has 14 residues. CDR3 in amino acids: CASSPSGYLYEQYF. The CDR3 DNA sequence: TGCGCCAGCAGCCCCTCCGGGTACCTCTACGAGCAGTACTTC. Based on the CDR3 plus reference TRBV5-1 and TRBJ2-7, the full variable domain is KAGVTQTPRYLIKTRGQQVTLSCSPISGHRSVSWYQQTPGQGLQFLFEYFSETQRNKGNFPGRFSGRQFSNSRSEMNVSTLELGDSALYLCASSPSGYLYEQYFGPGTRLTVT.

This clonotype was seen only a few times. In nucleotides, the CDR3 is TGTGCCAGCAGTTATCCAGGGACCAGCACAGATACGCAGTATTTT. Translating it yields CASSYPGTSTDTQYF. This rearrangement joins TRBV6-2 or TRBV6-3 to TRBJ2-3; D may match TRBD1 or TRBD2 (5 bases each). The germline V gene has CDR1 MNHEY and CDR2 SVGEGT. CDR3 length: 15 amino acids. Trimming took off 3 bases at V and 0 bases at J, with 10 bases between the two ends.

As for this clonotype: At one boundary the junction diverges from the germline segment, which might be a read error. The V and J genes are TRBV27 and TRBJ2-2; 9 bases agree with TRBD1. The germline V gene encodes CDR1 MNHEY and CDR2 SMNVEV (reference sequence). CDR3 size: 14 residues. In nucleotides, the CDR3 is TGTGCCAACAGTACCAACAGGGGGCCCGGGGAGCTGTTTTTT. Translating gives CANSTNRGPGELFF.

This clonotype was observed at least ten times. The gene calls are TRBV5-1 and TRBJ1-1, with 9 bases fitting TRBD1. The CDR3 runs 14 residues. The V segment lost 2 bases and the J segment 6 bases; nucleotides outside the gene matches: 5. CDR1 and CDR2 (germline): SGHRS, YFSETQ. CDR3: CASSFRTGAPEAFF. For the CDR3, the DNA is TGCGCCAGCAGCTTTCGGACAGGGGCACCTGAAGCTTTCTTT.

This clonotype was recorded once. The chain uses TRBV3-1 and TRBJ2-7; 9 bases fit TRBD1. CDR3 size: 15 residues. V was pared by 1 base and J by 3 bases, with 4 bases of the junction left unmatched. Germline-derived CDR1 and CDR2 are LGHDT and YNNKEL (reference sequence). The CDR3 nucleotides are TGTGCCAGCAGCCAAGGCTCGACAGGGGGCTACGAGCAGTACTTC. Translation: CASSQGSTGGYEQYF.

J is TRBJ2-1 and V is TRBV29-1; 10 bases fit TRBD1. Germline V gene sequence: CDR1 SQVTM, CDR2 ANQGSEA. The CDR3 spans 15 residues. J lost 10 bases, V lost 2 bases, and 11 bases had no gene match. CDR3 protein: CSVEYPGQGYGEQFF. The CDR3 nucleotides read TGCAGCGTTGAATATCCGGGACAGGGGTATGGGGAGCAGTTCTTC.

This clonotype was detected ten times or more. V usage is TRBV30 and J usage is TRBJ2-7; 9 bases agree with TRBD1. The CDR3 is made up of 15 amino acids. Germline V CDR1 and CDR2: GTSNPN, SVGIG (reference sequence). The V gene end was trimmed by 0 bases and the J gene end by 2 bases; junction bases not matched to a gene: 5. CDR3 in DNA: TGTGCCTGGAGTGTAAGGGGGGACAGGGCCTACGAGCAGTACTTC. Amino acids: CAWSVRGDRAYEQYF.

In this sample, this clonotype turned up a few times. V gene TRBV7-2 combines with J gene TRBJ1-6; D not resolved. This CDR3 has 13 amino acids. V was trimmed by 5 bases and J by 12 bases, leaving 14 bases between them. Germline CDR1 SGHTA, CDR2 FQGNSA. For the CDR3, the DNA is TGTGCCAGCAGCCCCACCCGGGTTGGACCCCTCCACTTT. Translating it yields CASSPTRVGPLHF.

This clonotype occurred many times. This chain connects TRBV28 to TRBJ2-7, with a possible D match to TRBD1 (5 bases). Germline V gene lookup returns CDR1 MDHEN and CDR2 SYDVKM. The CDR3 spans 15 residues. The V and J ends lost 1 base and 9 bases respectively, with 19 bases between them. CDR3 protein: CASSLYDSELRAQYF. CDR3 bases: TGTGCCAGCAGTTTATATGACAGCGAACTACGAGCGCAGTACTTC.

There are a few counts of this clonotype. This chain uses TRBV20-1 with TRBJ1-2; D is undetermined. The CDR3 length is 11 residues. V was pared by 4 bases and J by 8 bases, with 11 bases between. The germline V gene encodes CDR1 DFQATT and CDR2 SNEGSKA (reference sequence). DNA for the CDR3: TGCAGTGCTACGCCCCGGCCCGGCTACACCTTC. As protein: CSATPRPGYTF.

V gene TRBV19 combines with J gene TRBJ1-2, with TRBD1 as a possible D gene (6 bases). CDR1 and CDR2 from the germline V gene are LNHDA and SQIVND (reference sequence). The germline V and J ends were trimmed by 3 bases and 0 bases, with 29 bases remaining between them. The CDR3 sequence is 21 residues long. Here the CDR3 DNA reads TGTGCCAGTAGTATGTGGGCCGCGTGGGAGACCGGGACACCCTCTAACTATGGCTACACCTTC. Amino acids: CASSMWAAWETGTPSNYGYTF.

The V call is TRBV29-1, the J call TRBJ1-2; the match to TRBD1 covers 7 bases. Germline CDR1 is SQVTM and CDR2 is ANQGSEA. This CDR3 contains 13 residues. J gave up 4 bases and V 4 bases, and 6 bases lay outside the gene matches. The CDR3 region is CSVVRQGTYGYTF. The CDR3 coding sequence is TGCAGCGTTGTAAGACAGGGCACCTATGGCTACACCTTC.

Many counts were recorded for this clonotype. CDR3 coding DNA: TGTGCCAGCAGCTTATCAACTTCCCATAGCACAGATACGCAGTATTTT. Amino acids: CASSLSTSHSTDTQYF. The chain has TRBV7-9 and TRBJ2-3; unclear D gene. Germline V gene lookup returns CDR1 SEHNR and CDR2 FQNEAQ (reference sequence). There are 16 residues in the CDR3. Deletions cut 2 bases from V and 0 bases from J, with 12 bases between.

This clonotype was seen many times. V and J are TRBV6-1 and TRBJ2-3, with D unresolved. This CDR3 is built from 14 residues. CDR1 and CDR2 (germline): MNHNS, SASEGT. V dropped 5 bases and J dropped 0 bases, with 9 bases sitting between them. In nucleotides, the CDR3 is TGTGCCAGCAGTTCCGGATTTAGCACAGATACGCAGTATTTT. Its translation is CASSSGFSTDTQYF.

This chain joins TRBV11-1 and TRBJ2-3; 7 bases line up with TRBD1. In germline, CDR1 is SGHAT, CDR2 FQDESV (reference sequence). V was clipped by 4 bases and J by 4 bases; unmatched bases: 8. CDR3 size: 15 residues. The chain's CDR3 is CASSSLGQVSDTQYF. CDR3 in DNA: TGTGCCAGCAGCTCCCTAGGACAGGTCTCAGATACGCAGTATTTT.

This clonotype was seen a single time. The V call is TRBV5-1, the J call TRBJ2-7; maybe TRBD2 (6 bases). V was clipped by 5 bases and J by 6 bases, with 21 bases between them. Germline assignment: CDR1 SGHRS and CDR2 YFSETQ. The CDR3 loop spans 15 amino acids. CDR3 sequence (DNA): TGCGCCAGCAGGCTAGGAGGGAGGCCGGCCCGCGAGCAGTACTTC. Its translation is CASRLGGRPAREQYF.

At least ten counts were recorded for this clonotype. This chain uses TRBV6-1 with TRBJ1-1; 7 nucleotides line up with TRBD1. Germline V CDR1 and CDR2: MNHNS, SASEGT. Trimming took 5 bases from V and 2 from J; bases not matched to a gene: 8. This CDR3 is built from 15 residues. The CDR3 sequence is CASSTGAGGNTEAFF. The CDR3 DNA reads TGTGCCAGCAGTACCGGGGCAGGGGGTAACACTGAAGCTTTCTTT.

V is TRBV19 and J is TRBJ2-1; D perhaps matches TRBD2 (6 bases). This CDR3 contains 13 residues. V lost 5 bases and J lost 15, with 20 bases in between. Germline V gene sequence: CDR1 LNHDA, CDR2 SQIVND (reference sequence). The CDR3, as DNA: TGTGCCAGTAGTCCCCGGGCCAGCCCGGAGGGGTTCTTC. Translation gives CASSPRASPEGFF. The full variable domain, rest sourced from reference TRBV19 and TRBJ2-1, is DGGITQSPKYLFRKEGQNVTLSCEQNLNHDAMYWYRQDPGQGLRLIYYSQIVNDFQKGDIAEGYSVSREKKESFPLTVTSAQKNPTAFYLCASSPRASPEGFFGPGTRLTVL.